These 29 T cell receptor beta chains were sequenced from one sample in a study of cytomegalovirus exposure and HLA in healthy donors. Amplification used 60 Vbeta primers and 13 Jbeta primers. Sequenced by immunoSEQ multiplex PCR; TCRdb stores in-frame clones only, minus some. The sample lists under 200,000 clones, nearly 80% occurring once. Sequencing was performed on PBMCs. These receptors were collected from a man aged 50 or older in good health and CMV-seropositive.

This chain links TRBV7-9 with TRBJ2-7; D perhaps matches TRBD1 (5 bases). Trimming took 1 base from V and 5 from J, leaving 12 bases between them. In germline, CDR1 is SEHNR, CDR2 FQNEAQ (reference sequence). CDR3 length equals 14 residues. Here the CDR3 reads CASSLVQDENEQYF. In DNA, the CDR3 is TGTGCCAGCAGCTTAGTACAGGACGAGAACGAGCAGTACTTC.

The chain carries TRBV27 and TRBJ2-3; D remains ambiguous. Germline V gene lookup returns CDR1 MNHEY and CDR2 SMNVEV (reference sequence). This CDR3 has 13 amino acids. V was shortened by 5 bases and J by 2 bases, with 8 bases between the two germline ends. In DNA form, the CDR3 reads TGTGCCAGCAGTCGACATTACACAGATACGCAGTATTTT. Protein: CASSRHYTDTQYF.

This rearrangement joins TRBV6-9 to TRBJ1-5, with TRBD1 matching 7 bases. CDR1 is MNHGY and CDR2 is SVAAGI in the germline V gene. V lost 11 bases, J lost 2 bases, and 12 bases stayed unmatched. The CDR3 totals 15 residues. In DNA, the CDR3 is TGTGCCTCTTTCGGCCAAGGGGGCGGCAATCAGCCCCAGCATTTT. It translates to CASFGQGGGNQPQHF.

The chain carries TRBV28 and TRBJ1-2; D is unclear. Germline loops: CDR1 MDHEN, CDR2 SYDVKM. V was shortened by 3 bases and J by 4 bases, with 6 bases between the two germline ends. The CDR3 is made up of 12 amino acids. The CDR3 spells CASSFGPYGYTF. Written as DNA, the CDR3 is TGTGCCAGCAGTTTTGGCCCCTATGGCTACACCTTC.

The CDR3 sequence is CASSYTYGISGNTIYF. In DNA, the CDR3 is TGTGCCAGCAGTTACACCTACGGGATCTCTGGAAACACCATATATTTT. The chain couples TRBV6-5 to TRBJ1-3, with unresolved D. Germline V gene data show CDR1 as MNHEY and CDR2 as SVGAGI. The CDR3 has 16 amino acids. With 2 bases removed from V and 0 bases from J, the gap between germline ends came to 11 bases.

The chain has TRBV30 and TRBJ1-4; TRBD1 matches at 10 bases. The CDR3 contains 14 residues. CDR1 and CDR2 (germline): GTSNPN, SVGIG (reference sequence). The V segment lost 8 bases and the J segment 6 bases; nucleotides outside the gene matches: 9. CDR3 protein: CAANSGTGDEKLFF. The CDR3 DNA reads as TGTGCCGCCAACTCCGGGACAGGGGATGAAAAACTGTTTTTT.

This clone was counted a few times. The chain has TRBV19 and TRBJ2-7, with 8 bases lining up with TRBD2. Per the germline V gene, CDR1 is LNHDA and CDR2 is SQIVND (reference sequence). The CDR3 is 15 amino acids. The trim removed 4 bases at V and 0 bases at J, leaving 5 bases unmatched. In DNA form, the CDR3 reads TGTGCCAGTAGTAGCGGGGGGTCACACTCCTACGAGCAGTACTTC. It translates to CASSSGGSHSYEQYF.

The rearrangement joins TRBV19 to TRBJ2-7; tentatively, D is TRBD2 (5 bases). Per germline, CDR1 LNHDA and CDR2 SQIVND (reference sequence). V gave up 1 base and J gave up 5 bases, with 12 bases separating them. This CDR3 spans 14 amino acids. CDR3 region: CASSIAGNSHEQYF. In DNA, the CDR3 is TGTGCCAGTAGTATAGCCGGGAATAGCCACGAGCAGTACTTC.

V usage is TRBV2 and J usage is TRBJ2-1; no firm D call. This CDR3 is built from 14 residues. Germline CDR1 SNHLY, CDR2 FYNNEI. V gave up 6 bases and J gave up 6 bases, with 15 bases separating them. The DNA for the CDR3 is TGTGCCAGCAGGCTCTCGGGTGGGTTCAATGAGCAGTTCTTC. Its protein is CASRLSGGFNEQFF.

The V and J genes are TRBV27 and TRBJ2-5, with D hard to call. Trimming took 5 bases from V and 5 from J, leaving 12 bases between them. The length of the CDR3 is 13 residues. Germline V gives CDR1 MNHEY, CDR2 SMNVEV (reference sequence). The CDR3 DNA sequence: TGTGCCAGCAGTCACCGGGTCGGGGAGACCCAGTACTTC. Protein product: CASSHRVGETQYF.

This clone was detected a few times. The chain carries TRBV27 and TRBJ2-5; the D gene is possibly TRBD2 (6 bases). V shed 2 bases and J shed 5 bases, with 9 bases lying between them. CDR1 is MNHEY and CDR2 is SMNVEV in the germline V gene (reference sequence). The CDR3 loop spans 13 amino acids. The CDR3 nucleotides are TGTGCCAGCAGTTTAGGGAGCGGGGAGACCCAGTACTTC. This encodes CASSLGSGETQYF.

The sample holds a few counts of this clone. The chain recombines TRBV7-6 with TRBJ1-1, with TRBD1 identical over 11 bases. The germline CDR1 and CDR2 sequences are SGHVS and FNYEAQ. V trimming: 3 bases; J trimming: 4 bases; junction bases outside the gene matches: 1. CDR3 length: 14 amino acids. The CDR3 loop is CASSFGTGGTEAFF. The DNA of the CDR3 is TGTGCCAGCAGCTTTGGGACAGGGGGCACTGAAGCTTTCTTT.

The chain combines TRBV2 with TRBJ2-3; D perhaps matches TRBD1 (6 bases). Germline CDR1 and CDR2: SNHLY and FYNNEI. The CDR3 runs 14 residues. The V gene lost 4 bases and the J gene lost 2 bases, with 10 bases spanning the gap. The CDR3 nucleotides are TGTGCCAGCAGTGTAAACAGGGACACAGATACGCAGTATTTT. The encoded protein is CASSVNRDTDTQYF. Full variable domain (missing parts from reference TRBV2 and TRBJ2-3): EPEVTQTPSHQVTQMGQEVILRCVPISNHLYFYWYRQILGQKVEFLVSFYNNEISEKSEIFDDQFSVERPDGSNFTLKIRSTKLEDSAMYFCASSVNRDTDTQYFGPGTRLTVL.

V gene TRBV28 combines with J gene TRBJ2-7; TRBD1 agrees at 12 bases. From germline, CDR1 is MDHEN and CDR2 SYDVKM. The V segment lost 4 bases and the J segment 6 bases; nucleotides outside the gene matches: 4. The CDR3 extends over 14 amino acids. The CDR3 protein is CASSSGQGALEQYV. CDR3 bases: TGTGCCAGCAGTTCGGGACAGGGGGCGCTCGAGCAGTACGTC.

The chain joins TRBV18 to TRBJ2-3, with TRBD2 identical over 7 bases. The CDR3 is made up of 13 amino acids. Germline CDR1 reads KGHSH; CDR2 reads LQKENI. After removal of 3 bases from V and 5 bases from J, the junction contained 2 bases not matched to a gene. The CDR3 nucleotides are TGTGCCAGCTCACCTCGGACTAGAGATACGCAGTATTTT. Protein sequence: CASSPRTRDTQYF.

The V gene is TRBV11-2, the J gene TRBJ2-7; D not resolved. V shed 3 bases and J shed 2 bases, with 14 bases lying between them. CDR1 is SGHAT and CDR2 is FQNNGV in the germline V gene. The CDR3 sequence is 15 residues long. In DNA form, the CDR3 reads TGTGCCAGCAGCTTCCAAGACATTCCAACCTACGAGCAGTACTTC. Encoded protein: CASSFQDIPTYEQYF.

The V and J genes are TRBV4-1 and TRBJ1-5, with TRBD1 identical over 7 bases. After removal of 6 bases from V and 1 base from J, the junction contained 6 bases not matched to a gene. The germline V gene encodes CDR1 MGHRA and CDR2 YSYEKL. The CDR3 is 15 amino acids. In DNA, the CDR3 is TGCGCCAGCAGAACGGTACAGGGGAGCAATCAGCCCCAGCATTTT. This translates into CASRTVQGSNQPQHF.

With regard to this clone: At one end the junction does not follow the germline gene, possibly because of a read error. The chain combines TRBV28 with TRBJ2-4; 7 bases are shared with TRBD1. Per the germline V gene, CDR1 is MDHEN and CDR2 is SYDVKM. This CDR3 is 14 amino acids long. The DNA of the CDR3 is TGTGCCAGCACTTTAACAGGGGTTAAAAACATTCAGTACTTC. Protein: CASTLTGVKNIQYF.

The J gene is TRBJ1-1, the V gene TRBV5-1; unclear D gene. Germline V gene data show CDR1 as SGHRS and CDR2 as YFSETQ. V dropped 4 bases and J dropped 2 bases, with 12 bases sitting between them. The CDR3 contains 14 residues. CDR3: CASSRSGPNTEAFF. The CDR3 coding sequence is TGCGCCAGCAGCCGCTCAGGTCCCAACACTGAAGCTTTCTTT.

V usage is TRBV7-8 and J usage is TRBJ2-1, with D maybe TRBD2 (5 bases). V lost 2 bases to trimming and J lost 7 bases, with 12 bases between them. CDR1 SGHVS and CDR2 FQNEAQ come from the germline V gene. This CDR3 has 14 amino acids. CDR3 sequence: CASSLLTRRNEQFF. CDR3 in DNA: TGTGCCAGCAGCTTATTGACTCGGAGGAATGAGCAGTTCTTC.

The chain recombines TRBV6-5 with TRBJ2-1, with D unresolved. This CDR3 has 14 residues. V lost 6 bases to trimming and J lost 9 bases, with 18 bases between them. CDR1 and CDR2 (germline): MNHEY, SVGAGI. CDR3 in amino acids: CASSPRKAWSEQFF. The CDR3, as DNA: TGTGCCAGCAGCCCGCGTAAGGCCTGGAGTGAGCAGTTCTTC.

The chain is built from TRBV6-4 and TRBJ2-1; the D gene is possibly TRBD1 (6 bases). Trimming shortened V by 5 bases and J by 7 bases, and 27 bases separated the two germline ends. From germline, CDR1 is MRHNA and CDR2 SNTAGT. The CDR3 is made up of 18 amino acids. The CDR3 loop is CASSPIPQGPFFENEQFF. In DNA, the CDR3 is TGTGCCAGCAGTCCAATACCTCAGGGGCCCTTCTTCGAGAATGAGCAGTTCTTC.

V and J are TRBV5-1 and TRBJ2-5; 9 bases are a match to TRBD2. This CDR3 comprises 16 residues. Germline V gene lookup returns CDR1 SGHRS and CDR2 YFSETQ. V shed 3 bases and J 3 bases; nucleotides not matched to a gene: 9. CDR3 loop: CASSSGGLAGKETQYF. The DNA of the CDR3 is TGCGCCAGCAGCTCGGGTGGGCTAGCGGGAAAAGAGACCCAGTACTTC. Drawing the rest from reference TRBV5-1 and TRBJ2-5, the complete variable domain is KAGVTQTPRYLIKTRGQQVTLSCSPISGHRSVSWYQQTPGQGLQFLFEYFSETQRNKGNFPGRFSGRQFSNSRSEMNVSTLELGDSALYLCASSSGGLAGKETQYFGPGTRLLVL.

The chain couples TRBV4-2 to TRBJ1-6, with a tentative D call TRBD1 (5 bases). Trimming removed 0 bases at V and 1 base at J, with 22 bases between. The CDR3 runs to 21 residues. CDR1 is LGHNA and CDR2 is YNFKEQ in the germline V gene. The chain's CDR3 is CASSQDPRPGPAGSYNSPLHF. CDR3 nucleotides: TGTGCCAGCAGCCAAGACCCACGTCCGGGGCCCGCGGGATCCTATAATTCACCCCTCCACTTT.

The V gene is TRBV15, the J gene TRBJ2-2; D not resolved. The CDR3 has 15 amino acids. Germline V gene data show CDR1 as LNHNV and CDR2 as YYDKDF (reference sequence). Trimming removed 5 bases at V and 7 bases at J, with 17 bases between. CDR3 bases: TGTGCCACCAGCGCCGCTAGGTTGACGGACGGGGAGCTGTTTTTT. It specifies CATSAARLTDGELFF.

The V call is TRBV5-8, the J call TRBJ1-2; D unresolved. Germline assignment: CDR1 SGHTS and CDR2 YDEGEE. The CDR3 extends over 14 amino acids. V was shortened by 0 bases and J by 7 bases, with 13 bases between the two germline ends. CDR3 sequence (DNA): TGTGCCAGCAGCTTGGTGCGAATCCGGAGTGGCTACACCTTC. It translates to CASSLVRIRSGYTF.

This clone has just a few counts. The chain uses TRBV7-6 and TRBJ2-5, with D perhaps TRBD1 (5 bases). With 8 bases removed from V and 2 bases from J, the gap between germline ends came to 15 bases. Per the germline V gene, CDR1 is SGHVS and CDR2 is FNYEAQ. The CDR3 runs 14 residues. The CDR3 DNA follows: TGTGCCAGCGGGCCAAGACAGCCTCAAGAGACCCAGTACTTC. As protein: CASGPRQPQETQYF.

This clone was seen only once. The CDR3 nucleotides are TGTGCCAGCAGTTTAACTAGCGGGGGACGGTTCTTC. Amino acids: CASSLTSGGRFF. This rearrangement joins TRBV28 to TRBJ2-1, with 11 bases matching TRBD2. CDR3 size: 12 residues. The junction had 3 bases not matched to a gene; V was cut back by 2 bases and J by 15 bases. The germline V gene encodes CDR1 MDHEN and CDR2 SYDVKM.

V and J are TRBV5-1 and TRBJ1-2; TRBD1 aligns across 9 bases. Germline CDR1 is SGHRS and CDR2 is YFSETQ. J gave up 8 bases and V 0 bases, and 8 bases lay outside the gene matches. This CDR3 has 15 amino acids. CDR3 DNA: TGCGCCAGCAGCTTGGGGACAGGGGACGGATCGGGCTACACCTTC. Its protein is CASSLGTGDGSGYTF. The full variable domain, rest sourced from reference TRBV5-1 and TRBJ1-2, is KAGVTQTPRYLIKTRGQQVTLSCSPISGHRSVSWYQQTPGQGLQFLFEYFSETQRNKGNFPGRFSGRQFSNSRSEMNVSTLELGDSALYLCASSLGTGDGSGYTFGSGTRLTVV.